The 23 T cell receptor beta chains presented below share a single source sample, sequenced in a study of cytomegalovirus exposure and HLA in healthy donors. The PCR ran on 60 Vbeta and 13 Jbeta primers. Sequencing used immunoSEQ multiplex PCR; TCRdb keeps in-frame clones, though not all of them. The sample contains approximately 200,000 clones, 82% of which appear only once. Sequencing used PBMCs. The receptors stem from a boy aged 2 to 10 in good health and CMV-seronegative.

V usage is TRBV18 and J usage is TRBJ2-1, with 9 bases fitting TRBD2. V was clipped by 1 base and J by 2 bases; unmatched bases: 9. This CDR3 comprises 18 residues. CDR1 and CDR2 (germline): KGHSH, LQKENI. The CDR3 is CASSPRWGGGATYNEQFF. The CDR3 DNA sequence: TGTGCCAGCTCACCACGATGGGGCGGGGGGGCTACCTACAATGAGCAGTTCTTC.

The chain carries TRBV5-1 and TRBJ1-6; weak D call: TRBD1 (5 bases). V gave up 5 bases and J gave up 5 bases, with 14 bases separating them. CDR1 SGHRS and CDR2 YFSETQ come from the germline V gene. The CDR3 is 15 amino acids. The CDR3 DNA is TGCGCCAGCAGACGAGGGGAGGCCGATAATTCACCCCTCCACTTT. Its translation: CASRRGEADNSPLHF. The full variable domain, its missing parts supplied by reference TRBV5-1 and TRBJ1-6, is KAGVTQTPRYLIKTRGQQVTLSCSPISGHRSVSWYQQTPGQGLQFLFEYFSETQRNKGNFPGRFSGRQFSNSRSEMNVSTLELGDSALYLCASRRGEADNSPLHFGNGTRLTVT.

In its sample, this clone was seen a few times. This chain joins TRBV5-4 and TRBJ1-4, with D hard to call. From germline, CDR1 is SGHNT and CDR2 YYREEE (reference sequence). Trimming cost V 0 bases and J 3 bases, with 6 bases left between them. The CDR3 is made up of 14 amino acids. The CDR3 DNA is TGTGCCAGCAGCTTGGGGCAGGCTAATGAAAAACTGTTTTTT. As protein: CASSLGQANEKLFF.

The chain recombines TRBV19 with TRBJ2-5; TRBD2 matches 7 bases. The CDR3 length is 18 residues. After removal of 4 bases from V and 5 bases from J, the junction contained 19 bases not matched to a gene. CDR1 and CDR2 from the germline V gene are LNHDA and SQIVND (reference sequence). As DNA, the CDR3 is TGTGCCAGTAGTAACGGCGCTAGCGGTTTGGTCGGCGGGGAGACCCAGTACTTC. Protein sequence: CASSNGASGLVGGETQYF.

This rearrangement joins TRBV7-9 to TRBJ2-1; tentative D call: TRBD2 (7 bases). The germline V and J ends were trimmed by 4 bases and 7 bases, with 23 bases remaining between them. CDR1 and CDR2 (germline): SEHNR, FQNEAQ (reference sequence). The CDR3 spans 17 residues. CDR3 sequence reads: CASSSKYWGGAINEQFF. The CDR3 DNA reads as TGTGCCAGCAGCTCGAAATATTGGGGGGGGGCAATAAATGAGCAGTTCTTC.

CDR3 DNA: TGTGCCAGCAGCCGCGGGGGGCGTAGCACAGATACGCAGTATTTT. Protein product: CASSRGGRSTDTQYF. The V gene is TRBV5-6, the J gene TRBJ2-3; 8 nucleotides agree with TRBD2. V gave up 4 bases and J gave up 0 bases; unmatched junction bases: 4. Germline V lookup: CDR1 SGHDT, CDR2 YYEEEE. This CDR3 region has 15 residues.

The chain's CDR3 is CASSFVKGNGYTF. In DNA form, the CDR3 reads TGTGCCAGCAGCTTTGTAAAGGGGAATGGCTACACCTTC. V gene TRBV5-4 combines with J gene TRBJ1-2; a possible D gene is TRBD1 (5 bases). Germline V CDR1 and CDR2: SGHNT, YYREEE (reference sequence). With 2 bases removed from V and 6 bases from J, the gap between germline ends came to 11 bases. CDR3 length: 13 amino acids. Combining the CDR3 with reference TRBV5-4 and TRBJ1-2 gives the whole variable domain ETGVTQSPTHLIKTRGQQVTLRCSSQSGHNTVSWYQQALGQGPQFIFQYYREEENGRGNFPPRFSGLQFPNYSSELNVNALELDDSALYLCASSFVKGNGYTFGSGTRLTVV.

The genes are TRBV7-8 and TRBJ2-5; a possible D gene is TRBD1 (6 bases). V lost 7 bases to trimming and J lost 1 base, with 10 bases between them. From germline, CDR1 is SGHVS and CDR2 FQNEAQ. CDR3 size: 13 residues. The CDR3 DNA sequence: TGTGCCAGCACCCAGGGGCGCCAAGAGACCCAGTACTTC. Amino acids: CASTQGRQETQYF. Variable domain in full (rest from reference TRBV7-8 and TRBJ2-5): GAGVSQSPRYKVAKRGQDVALRCDPISGHVSLFWYQQALGQGPEFLTYFQNEAQLDKSGLPSDRFFAERPEGSVSTLKIQRTQQEDSAVYLCASTQGRQETQYFGPGTRLLVL.

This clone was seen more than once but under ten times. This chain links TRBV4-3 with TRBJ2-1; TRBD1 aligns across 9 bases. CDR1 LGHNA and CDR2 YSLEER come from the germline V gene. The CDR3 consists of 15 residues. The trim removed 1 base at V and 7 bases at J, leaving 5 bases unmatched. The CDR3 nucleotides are TGCGCCAGCAGCCAAGCGGGACAGGGAAGGAATGAGCAGTTCTTC. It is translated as CASSQAGQGRNEQFF.

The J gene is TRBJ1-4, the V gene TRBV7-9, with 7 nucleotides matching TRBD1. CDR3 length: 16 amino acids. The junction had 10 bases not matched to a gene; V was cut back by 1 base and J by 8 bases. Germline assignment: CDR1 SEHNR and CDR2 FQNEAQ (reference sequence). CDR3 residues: CASSLGLNRGEEKLFF. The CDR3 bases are TGTGCCAGCAGCTTAGGCCTTAACAGGGGAGAGGAAAAACTGTTTTTT.

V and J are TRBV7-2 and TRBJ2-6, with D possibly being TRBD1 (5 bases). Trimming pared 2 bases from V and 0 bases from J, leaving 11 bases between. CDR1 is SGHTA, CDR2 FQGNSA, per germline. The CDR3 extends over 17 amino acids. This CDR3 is CASSLQGRSSGANVLTF. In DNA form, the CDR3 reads TGTGCCAGCAGCTTACAGGGCAGAAGCTCTGGGGCCAACGTCCTGACTTTC.

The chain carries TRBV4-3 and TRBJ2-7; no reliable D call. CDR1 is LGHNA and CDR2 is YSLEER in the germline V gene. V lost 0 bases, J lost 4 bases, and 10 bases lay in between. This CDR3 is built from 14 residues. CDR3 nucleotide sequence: TGCGCCAGCAGCCAAGATCTGGGCGAGTACGAGCAGTACTTC. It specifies CASSQDLGEYEQYF.

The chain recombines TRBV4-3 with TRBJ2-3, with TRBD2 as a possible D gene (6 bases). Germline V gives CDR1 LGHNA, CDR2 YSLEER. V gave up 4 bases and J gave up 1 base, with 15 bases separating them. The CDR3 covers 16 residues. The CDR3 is CASSPGTSLRTDTQYF. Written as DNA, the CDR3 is TGCGCCAGCAGCCCCGGGACTTCCCTTCGCACAGATACGCAGTATTTT.

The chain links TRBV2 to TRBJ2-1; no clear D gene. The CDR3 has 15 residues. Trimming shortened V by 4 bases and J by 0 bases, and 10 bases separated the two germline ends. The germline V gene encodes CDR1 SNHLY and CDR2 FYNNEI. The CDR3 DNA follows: TGTGCCAGCAGTGTTACGAAGAGCTCCTACAATGAGCAGTTCTTC. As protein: CASSVTKSSYNEQFF.

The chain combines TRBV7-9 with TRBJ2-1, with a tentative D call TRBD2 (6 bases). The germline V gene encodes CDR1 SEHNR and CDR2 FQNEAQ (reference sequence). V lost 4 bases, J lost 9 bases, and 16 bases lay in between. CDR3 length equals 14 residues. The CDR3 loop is CASSYNSGSSEQFF. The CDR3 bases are TGTGCCAGCAGCTATAATAGCGGTTCAAGTGAGCAGTTCTTC.

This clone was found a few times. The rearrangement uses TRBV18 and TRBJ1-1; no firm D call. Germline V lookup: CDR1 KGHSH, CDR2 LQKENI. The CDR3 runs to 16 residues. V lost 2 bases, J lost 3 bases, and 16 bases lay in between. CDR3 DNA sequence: TGTGCCAGCTCACCATCCGGGAGGGCTGAGGACACTGAAGCTTTCTTT. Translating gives CASSPSGRAEDTEAFF.

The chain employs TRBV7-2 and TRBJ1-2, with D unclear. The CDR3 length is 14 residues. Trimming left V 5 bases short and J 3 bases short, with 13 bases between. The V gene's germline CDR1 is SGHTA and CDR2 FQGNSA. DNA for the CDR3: TGTGCCAGCAGCGGCCCCCGCGGGGACTATGGCTACACCTTC. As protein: CASSGPRGDYGYTF. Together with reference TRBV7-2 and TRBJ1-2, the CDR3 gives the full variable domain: GAGVSQSPSNKVTEKGKDVELRCDPISGHTALYWYRQSLGQGLEFLIYFQGNSAPDKSGLPSDRFSAERTGGSVSTLTIQRTQQEDSAVYLCASSGPRGDYGYTFGSGTRLTVV.

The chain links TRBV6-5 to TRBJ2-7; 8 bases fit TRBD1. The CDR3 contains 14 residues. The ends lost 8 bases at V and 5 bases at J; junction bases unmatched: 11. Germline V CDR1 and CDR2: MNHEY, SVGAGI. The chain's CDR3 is CASGKTGGKDEQYF. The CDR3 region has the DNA TGTGCCAGCGGCAAAACAGGGGGTAAGGACGAGCAGTACTTC.

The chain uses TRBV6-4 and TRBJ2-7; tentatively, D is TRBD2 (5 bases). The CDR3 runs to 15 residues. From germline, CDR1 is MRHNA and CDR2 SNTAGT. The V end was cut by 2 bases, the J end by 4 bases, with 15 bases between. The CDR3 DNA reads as TGTGCCAGCAGTGACAAAGTCCTAGCCAAATACGAGCAGTACTTC. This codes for CASSDKVLAKYEQYF.

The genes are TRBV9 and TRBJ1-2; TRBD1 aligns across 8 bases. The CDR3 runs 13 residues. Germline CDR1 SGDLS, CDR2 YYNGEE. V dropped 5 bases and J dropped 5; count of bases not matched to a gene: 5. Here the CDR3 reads CASRLTGGYGYTF. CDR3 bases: TGTGCCAGCAGGCTAACAGGGGGTTATGGCTACACCTTC.

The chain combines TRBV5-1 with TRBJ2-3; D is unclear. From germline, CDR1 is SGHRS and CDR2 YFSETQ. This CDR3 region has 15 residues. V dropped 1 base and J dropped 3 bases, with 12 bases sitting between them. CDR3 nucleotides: TGCGCCAGCAGCTTGACTACCCTACCGACAGATACGCAGTATTTT. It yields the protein CASSLTTLPTDTQYF.

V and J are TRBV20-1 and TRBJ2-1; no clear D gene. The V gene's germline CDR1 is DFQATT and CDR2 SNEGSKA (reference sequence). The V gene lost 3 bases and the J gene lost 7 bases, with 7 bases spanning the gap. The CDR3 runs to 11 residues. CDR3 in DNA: TGCAGTGCTAGCCTAATAAATGAGCAGTTCTTC. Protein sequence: CSASLINEQFF.

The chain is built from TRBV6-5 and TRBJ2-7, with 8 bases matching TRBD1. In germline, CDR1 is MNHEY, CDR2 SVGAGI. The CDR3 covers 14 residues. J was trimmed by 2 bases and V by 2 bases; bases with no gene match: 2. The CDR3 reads CASSYRDRTYEQYF. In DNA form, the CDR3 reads TGTGCCAGCAGTTACCGGGACAGGACCTACGAGCAGTACTTC.